The 8 T cell receptor beta chains reported below all come from one sample, sequenced in a study of blood T cells in healthy people across ages. A second about 6 to 12 cycle PCR used barcoded and J-beta primers. TCRdb reprocessed the 5' RACE reads via MiXCR and lists one record per CDR3 protein. The sample contains over 700,000 distinct CDR3 sequences, 50% to 65% of which appear only once. Sequencing was performed on blood. The receptors originated from an older man in good health.

The chain recombines TRBV4-1 with TRBJ2-2, with D perhaps TRBD2 (6 bases). Germline CDR1 MGHRA, CDR2 YSYEKL. V lost 3 bases and J 4 bases, leaving 12 bases between the germline ends. This CDR3 has 15 residues. The DNA for the CDR3 is TGCGCCAGCAGCCAGACGGGAGTGGTCACCGGGGAGCTGTTTTTT. Protein: CASSQTGVVTGELFF.

This clonotype occurred once. CDR3 loop: CASTPVSEAFF. CDR3 nucleotide sequence: TGTGCCAGCACCCCTGTCTCTGAAGCTTTCTTT. The genes are TRBV21-1 and TRBJ1-1; the table calls TRBD1, which could not be checked here. TRBV21-1 counts as a pseudogene. The CDR3 has 11 residues.

This clonotype was picked up a small number of times. V usage is TRBV15 and J usage is TRBJ1-2, with D perhaps TRBD1 (6 bases). The ends were cut back, 1 base at V and 4 bases at J, with 10 bases in the middle. Germline V gene data show CDR1 as LNHNV and CDR2 as YYDKDF (reference sequence). The CDR3 loop spans 14 amino acids. CDR3 protein: CATSRAGQSYGYTF. DNA of the CDR3: TGTGCCACCAGCAGAGCAGGACAGAGCTATGGCTACACCTTC.

The chain uses TRBV5-1 and TRBJ1-2; 7 bases match TRBD1. Trimming cost V 4 bases and J 0 bases; bases outside gene matches: 3. Germline loops: CDR1 SGHRS, CDR2 YFSETQ. The CDR3 is 14 amino acids. For the CDR3, the DNA is TGCGCCAGCAGCGTGGGACAGACTAACTATGGCTACACCTTC. Translation gives CASSVGQTNYGYTF.

V is TRBV20-1 and J is TRBJ2-7; D ambiguous. This CDR3 comprises 14 residues. The V gene lost 0 bases and the J gene lost 9 bases, with 18 bases spanning the gap. Germline lookup yields CDR1 DFQATT and CDR2 SNEGSKA (reference sequence). This CDR3 is CSARDLTLSSRQYF. DNA of the CDR3: TGCAGTGCTAGAGATTTAACGCTGAGTAGCAGGCAGTACTTC.

The chain uses TRBV27 and TRBJ2-7, with D possibly matching TRBD2 (5 bases). V lost 2 bases to trimming and J lost 7 bases, with 15 bases between them. CDR1 and CDR2 (germline): MNHEY, SMNVEV (reference sequence). The CDR3 is 14 residues long. The CDR3 reads CASSLEVSRDEQYF. In nucleotides, the CDR3 is TGTGCCAGCAGTTTAGAGGTTAGCCGGGATGAGCAGTACTTC.

The chain carries TRBV12-3 or TRBV12-4 and TRBJ1-4, with a tentative D call TRBD1 (6 bases). The V end was cut by 5 bases, the J end by 0 bases, with 10 bases between. This CDR3 is 15 amino acids long. The CDR3 loop reads CASSTRTATNEKLFF. The CDR3 region has the DNA TGTGCCAGCAGTACCCGGACAGCAACTAATGAAAAACTGTTTTTT.

The chain combines TRBV6-2 or TRBV6-3 with TRBJ2-5; no clear D. V was pared by 5 bases and J by 11 bases, with 27 bases between. Germline CDR1 MNHEY, CDR2 SVGEGT. CDR3 length: 16 amino acids. CDR3 sequence reads: CASSPSRGTDSYGQYF. The CDR3 DNA reads TGTGCCAGCAGTCCCTCCCGCGGAACGGATTCCTACGGGCAGTACTTC.